Listed here are 13 T cell receptor beta chains from one sample, sequenced in a study of cytomegalovirus exposure and HLA in healthy donors. The PCR used 60 Vbeta and 13 Jbeta primers. Sequencing used immunoSEQ multiplex PCR; TCRdb keeps in-frame clones, though not all of them. The sample holds about 59,000 clones, 75% to 90% seen once. Sample: PBMCs. Receptors originate from a woman aged 40 to 49 in good health and CMV-seronegative.

The chain is built from TRBV7-8 and TRBJ2-1; 7 bases line up with TRBD2. Germline assignment: CDR1 SGHVS and CDR2 FQNEAQ. Trimming removed 1 base from V and 6 bases from J; junction bases left unmatched: 15. The CDR3 is 18 residues long. The CDR3 region has the DNA TGTGCCAGCAGCTTAGGAAGCGGGTGGGGGGGGGTAGGCAATGAGCAGTTCTTC. Translation: CASSLGSGWGGVGNEQFF. Variable domain in full (rest from reference TRBV7-8 and TRBJ2-1): GAGVSQSPRYKVAKRGQDVALRCDPISGHVSLFWYQQALGQGPEFLTYFQNEAQLDKSGLPSDRFFAERPEGSVSTLKIQRTQQEDSAVYLCASSLGSGWGGVGNEQFFGPGTRLTVL.

J is TRBJ1-2 and V is TRBV10-3, with 8 bases identical to TRBD1. V shed 6 bases and J 6 bases; nucleotides not matched to a gene: 6. CDR3 length: 13 amino acids. Germline V gives CDR1 ENHRY, CDR2 SYGVKD. This CDR3 reads CAIRDREVDGYTF. The DNA for the CDR3 is TGTGCCATCAGGGACAGGGAAGTCGATGGCTACACCTTC.

V gene TRBV12-5 combines with J gene TRBJ1-2, with TRBD1 matching 8 bases. This CDR3 contains 18 residues. Germline CDR1 and CDR2: LGHNT and FRNRAP. V gave up 0 bases and J gave up 2 bases; unmatched junction bases: 11. The CDR3 region is CASGLVLTGTGGNYGYTF. The CDR3, as DNA: TGTGCTAGTGGTTTGGTTCTAACCGGGACAGGCGGGAACTATGGCTACACCTTC.

The chain combines TRBV4-1 with TRBJ2-1, with TRBD2 matching 13 bases. Germline loops: CDR1 MGHRA, CDR2 YSYEKL. This CDR3 is built from 15 residues. V was clipped by 3 bases and J by 8 bases; unmatched bases: 4. The CDR3 spells CASSHRTSGSDEQFF. The CDR3 nucleotides read TGCGCCAGCAGCCACCGGACTAGCGGGAGTGATGAGCAGTTCTTC.

The genes are TRBV5-1 and TRBJ2-1, with a tentative D call TRBD2 (5 bases). Deletions cut 2 bases from V and 5 bases from J, with 17 bases between. CDR3 size: 16 residues. The germline V gene has CDR1 SGHRS and CDR2 YFSETQ. The CDR3 DNA reads as TGCGCCAGCAGCTTTACAGCCCGGACGGGAAACAATGAGCAGTTCTTC. This codes for CASSFTARTGNNEQFF.

The V and J genes are TRBV4-1 and TRBJ1-2, with unresolved D. The CDR3 length is 14 residues. Between the trimmed V and J ends, which lost 0 bases and 2 bases, there was a span of 7 bases. Germline V gene lookup returns CDR1 MGHRA and CDR2 YSYEKL. This chain's CDR3 is CASSQDVENYGYTF. The DNA of the CDR3 is TGCGCCAGCAGCCAAGATGTGGAGAACTATGGCTACACCTTC.

This chain uses TRBV10-3 with TRBJ2-3, with 9 bases matching TRBD2. The CDR3 runs to 14 residues. J gave up 1 base and V 7 bases, and 3 bases lay outside the gene matches. Germline V gives CDR1 ENHRY, CDR2 SYGVKD. The CDR3, as DNA: TGTGCCATCAAAGAGCGGGAGGGCACAGATACGCAGTATTTT. Protein sequence: CAIKEREGTDTQYF.

This clone was seen only a few times. The gene calls are TRBV25-1 and TRBJ2-1; 12 bases are a match to TRBD2. CDR1 MGHDK and CDR2 SYGVNS come from the germline V gene. The J segment lost 3 bases and the V segment lost 2 bases, leaving 2 bases of the junction unmatched. The CDR3 has 16 residues. CDR3 amino acids: CASSERTSGDYNEQFF. The CDR3 nucleotides read TGTGCCAGCAGTGAAAGGACTAGCGGGGACTACAATGAGCAGTTCTTC.

The chain links TRBV13 to TRBJ1-2, with D maybe TRBD1 (5 bases). V was trimmed by 3 bases and J by 8 bases, leaving 22 bases between them. Germline-derived CDR1 and CDR2 are PRHDT and FYEKMQ (reference sequence). The CDR3 runs to 16 residues. The CDR3 region is CASSFVMLEGRGGYTF. CDR3 bases: TGTGCCAGCAGCTTTGTCATGTTGGAGGGGCGCGGCGGCTACACCTTC.

This clone was seen just once. The V call is TRBV28, the J call TRBJ1-1; D ambiguous. CDR3 length equals 15 residues. The V and J ends lost 2 bases and 0 bases respectively, with 10 bases between them. Germline-derived CDR1 and CDR2 are MDHEN and SYDVKM. CDR3 coding DNA: TGTGCCAGCAGTTTAGGCCGTACACTGAACACTGAAGCTTTCTTT. Amino acids: CASSLGRTLNTEAFF.

The chain carries TRBV4-1 and TRBJ2-1; 10 bases line up with TRBD2. CDR1 MGHRA and CDR2 YSYEKL come from the germline V gene. V lost 0 bases and J lost 7; bases outside the gene matches: 9. The CDR3 consists of 17 residues. Written as DNA, the CDR3 is TGCGCCAGCAGCCAAGATTCAGCGGGAGGGCCCTTGAATGAGCAGTTCTTC. This translates into CASSQDSAGGPLNEQFF.

The chain joins TRBV28 to TRBJ2-1; possibly TRBD1 for D (6 bases). The CDR3 consists of 16 residues. Trimming took off 5 bases at V and 0 bases at J, with 14 bases between the two ends. The germline V gene has CDR1 MDHEN and CDR2 SYDVKM. The CDR3 nucleotides read TGTGCCAGCAGTGTACAGGGCCCGAGCTCCTACAATGAGCAGTTCTTC. It encodes CASSVQGPSSYNEQFF.

The chain links TRBV9 to TRBJ1-1; D gene unclear. The V end was cut by 0 bases, the J end by 2 bases, with 8 bases between. This CDR3 comprises 14 residues. CDR1 is SGDLS and CDR2 is YYNGEE in the germline V gene. CDR3 region: CASSVVDDNTEAFF. The CDR3, as DNA: TGTGCCAGCAGCGTAGTAGATGATAACACTGAAGCTTTCTTT.